This record concerns one T cell receptor beta chain sequence. Its antigen is currently not known. Within one base of it there is no much larger clone, and no base qualities were kept. The method behind the library was the immunoSEQ multiplex PCR assay. A mixture of 60 forward primers for TCR Vbeta segments and 13 reverse primers for TCR Jbeta segments was used in the multiplex PCR. A multiplex PCR assay on genomic DNA amplified the CDR3 region of rearranged TCR beta genes. The amplified TCR beta libraries were sequenced on the Illumina HiSeq System as 87-base-pair reads. The source study handled its data this way. In a later analysis, some 80 million unique TCR beta chains were counted across the roughly 610 repertoires, and about 9.9 million of these chains were shared by at least two donors. Raw reads were error-corrected and collapsed into unique sequences with a nearest-neighbor algorithm that merged closely related sequences to remove PCR and sequencing errors. CDR3 sequences were aligned to IMGT reference sequences to assign V, D and J gene segments. Each retained sequence needed at least a six-nucleotide match to both a V gene segment and a J gene segment. Rearrangements were called productive when the CDR3 lacked stop codons and stayed in frame with V and J; all others were non-productive. CDR3 was defined according to IMGT convention as the region running from the second conserved V-encoded cysteine to the conserved J-encoded phenylalanine. In an earlier analysis of some 550 of the donors, sequences lacking an unambiguous match to a single V gene segment were excluded. In an earlier analysis of 450 to 700 of the donors, V segments were called functional above 56.7% productive rearrangements and were called segregating when the between-donor standard deviation exceeded 5%. A statistical classification framework was built to diagnose cytomegalovirus status from the catalog of TCR beta chain sequences. V and J gene assignment, in a later analysis, came from comparing TCR nucleotide sequences with IMGT/GENE-DB human TR gene sequences. A later analysis assigned CDR3 sequences and most-parsimonious VDJ recombination scenarios with the TCRdist pipeline. In a later analysis, each TCR beta chain was defined by its CDR3 amino acid sequence together with its V-gene family, and reads lacking a unique V-gene family were excluded. In a later analysis, 450 to 600 highly shared, low-generation-probability nucleotide sequences were removed to address suspected cross-contamination and a sequencing artifact. A later analysis calculated a clonal expansion index for each public chain from normalized within-repertoire ranks of inferred template counts. In a later analysis, generation probabilities were computed using a VDJ recombination model fitted to out-of-frame rearrangements, and the results were checked against IGoR. Hypergeometric tests were used in a later analysis to score TCR-TCR, TCR-HLA and TCR-CMV co-occurrence, with a repertoire-size bias correction applied to the TCR pairs. In a later analysis, false discovery rates were estimated by permuting HLA or CMV assignments 20 times. In a later analysis, co-occurring TCRs were grouped with DBSCAN, and TCRdist sequence similarity was added when clustering was performed within HLA-allele-positive subsets. Repertoires with fewer than 30,000 or more than 120,000 public chains were left out of co-occurrence clustering, as were about 5 repertoires with anomalous nucleotide sharing. The immuneACCESS repertoire file appears here via TCRdb, limited to in-frame rearrangements. These files lack a portion of the clones; in checked studies, under half of the deficit traces to unresolved V genes, and the cause of the others is not known. V, J and clone size were drawn from that table, and D and trimming were deduced from the DNA. This sample is represented by over 60,000 clones; about four fifths of them were singletons. The ten largest clones take up 5% to 7% of the sample.

The cohort consisted of some 670 healthy bone marrow donors. Cohort members were all nominally healthy when sampled, although unrecorded immune exposures were likely present. The donor tested CMV seronegative, placing the donor among the 350 to 400 seronegative members of the cohort. A peripheral blood sample was collected from each donor, and TCR beta sequencing was performed on peripheral blood mononuclear cells. The Qiagen DNeasy Blood Extraction Kit was used to extract genomic DNA from the blood cell samples. Its CDR3 holds 13 amino acids, cysteine through phenylalanine. The CDR3 DNA has 39 bases and is translated from base 1. CDR1 and CDR2 are drawn from the germline V gene (reference sequence): LNHDA, SQIVND. V and J lose 1 base and 6 bases, and a span of 7 bases separates them. This sample stems from a study of cytomegalovirus exposure and HLA in healthy donors (dated 2017 in TCRdb). For context, the study as a whole: An earlier analysis of some 600 of the donors reported over 250 Gb of sequence data and around 100 million unique TCR beta sequences obtained from about 179 million T cells. Approximately 310 gigabases of sequencing data and tens of millions of unique TCR sequences were included in an early release covering 550 to 650 HLA-typed donors. Among the roughly 400 genotyped donors, approximately 76% belonged to the genetic ancestry cluster associated with self-reported Caucasian donors. The study aimed to test whether signatures of past pathogen exposure could be identified by cataloging public T cell receptors. Using immunosequencing, the study profiled T cell repertoires from some 670 subjects and related those repertoires to cytomegalovirus serostatus. Along with the roughly 670-subject first cohort, a separate validation cohort of 120 different subjects was used. High-throughput TCR immunosequencing, statistical association of individual TCRs with disease status, and machine learning were combined to predict cytomegalovirus infection status. In a later analysis, previously published TCR beta repertoires from 666 donors were re-analyzed and high-resolution HLA genotyping was added so that TCR occurrence patterns could be studied. Rather than using new phenotypic data, the later analysis identified candidate immune exposures from TCR beta sequences and from how often those sequences occurred across donors. In an earlier analysis of several hundred of the donors, high-throughput TCR beta sequencing was used to judge whether each TCR beta V gene segment behaved as functional or pseudogenic. Donor age, sex, ethnicity and CMV serostatus were collected together with the repertoire data. A later genetic analysis used genome-wide SNP genotypes for about three fifths of the 666 donors, treating that subset as a discovery cohort. Every repertoire in the discovery cohort had been generated on one and the same sequencing platform. HLA typing included class I and class II loci at four-digit resolution. The number of typed donors differed by locus: about 629-630 for A, B, C, DRB1 and DQB1; 522 for DQA1; 606 for DPA1; and about 470 for DPB1. A handful of DR-DQ haplotypes were handled as single units for association and clustering because linkage in the cohort was strong. Across under 500 genotyped donors of the cohort, an average of about 240,000 unique TCR beta nucleotide sequences per donor were sequenced, and approximately 19% of those sequences were non-productive. Points the paper makes about the study in general: Only TCR beta chains were sequenced in this cohort, and the absence of alpha or paired-chain data limited detectable features. Some IMGT-functional V segments, including TRBV6-2 and TRBV6-3, could not be told apart with the 87-base-pair reads, so those segments were excluded. A later analysis associated 15,000 to 20,000 TCR beta sequences with specific HLA alleles at a false discovery rate of 0.05. In vitro tests confirmed that three of the cytomegalovirus-associated TCR beta chains recognize cytomegalovirus antigens. An earlier analysis of some 590 of the donors showed that most TCR beta V segments appeared in productive rearrangements either about 87% or about 30% of the time, which broadly matched IMGT annotations. In the study, some 160 TCR beta chains were listed as associated with cytomegalovirus. A further reported finding was that TCR beta sequences accurately predicted the HLA-A and HLA-B alleles for most subjects in the first cohort. According to a later analysis, parvovirus B19, influenza, CMV and Epstein-Barr virus appeared linked to several top co-occurrence clusters. According to the authors, the approach could potentially be generalized to other disease states and immunological phenotypes. Linkage disequilibrium might explain the correlated functional status among segregating V segments, but an unknown experimental factor could not be ruled out. Sequencing depth was assumed to be roughly uniform across donors in the presence/absence analyses, though that assumption may not hold. In a later genetic analysis, fewer N-insertions in productive TCRs were reported among donors in an Asian-associated ancestry cluster than the roughly 700-donor mean. Most TCR sequences were seen in very few donors, while some public TCRs were found in many individuals. When HLA alleles, especially DR and DQ, strongly co-occurred, attributing TCR associations to individual alleles was difficult. A later analysis found that HLA-associated TCR beta chains were more clonally expanded and had lower generation probabilities than equally common non-associated chains. A cluster of highly shared sequence variants was judged likely to represent a technical artifact of the sequencing pipeline. The classifier was reported to diagnose cytomegalovirus status with high specificity and sensitivity in both the original and validation cohorts. CMV serostatus was the only immune exposure information available for the cohort. A later analysis found that TCR association rates varied across HLA loci, with DRB1 alleles showing the most associated TCRs and HLA-C alleles the fewest. Because HLA typing was missing for some donors at each locus, association tests included only the typed subset. Because counts were too low, about 18 rarely observed V segments, including chromosome 9 orphons, were excluded from the earlier analysis of some 540 of the donors. V-gene and J-gene trimming of TCR beta chains was associated with a missense DCLRE1C variant in a later genetic analysis, and the association was replicated in an independent cohort. Most CMV-associated TCR beta chains appeared to be HLA-restricted in a later analysis, and the HLA associations seemed to be driven largely by CMV exposure.

The source is a woman aged 25 to 39 in good health and CMV-seronegative. Sequenced input: PBMCs. The sequence is built from TRBV19 and TRBJ2-4, with the D gene not clear enough to name. This receptor has the CDR3 CASSIAPVNIQYF. In nucleotide form, the sequence is TGTGCCAGTAGTATAGCTCCAGTAAACATTCAGTACTTC. Reference TRBV19 and TRBJ2-4 proteins supply the regions before and after the CDR3; the full variable domain is: DGGITQSPKYLFRKEGQNVTLSCEQNLNHDAMYWYRQDPGQGLRLIYYSQIVNDFQKGDIAEGYSVSREKKESFPLTVTSAQKNPTAFYLCASSIAPVNIQYFGAGTRLSVL.